This T cell receptor (beta chain) was profiled in a study of T cells in localized non-small cell lung cancer. Whole-study results and caveats: Adjacent lung held a median roughly 50 of the top 100 tumor clones. Maximal T cell clonality occurred in uninvolved adjacent lung, with tumor ranking below it. Heterogeneity remains possible, as sequencing covered one tumor region only.

Clones were sequenced by immunoSEQ multiplex PCR, and TCRdb holds only the in-frame ones, with some missing. The top ten clones hold 7% to 7.5% of a sample with 35,000 or so clones, around nine tenths of them seen once. Germline V gives CDR1 SEHNR, CDR2 FQNEAQ (reference sequence). This CDR3 has 14 residues. V was shortened by 3 bases and J by 6 bases, with 11 bases between the two germline ends. The sample holds one count of this clone. Its target is unknown. The rearrangement joins TRBV7-9 to TRBJ1-4, with a weak D call TRBD1 (5 bases). The input for sequencing was peripheral blood, taken before any cancer treatment. The receptor was isolated from a woman aged 40 to 75 with stage I lung adenocarcinoma. The CDR3 region is CASSLMGRDEKLFF. Here the CDR3 DNA reads TGTGCCAGCAGCTTGATGGGCAGGGATGAAAAACTGTTTTTT.